This T cell receptor beta chain was documented in a study of early T cells in non-severe SARS-CoV-2 infection (dated by TCRdb to about 2021). In the study overall: Because TCR sequencing was done on bulk RNA from unsorted whole blood, the alpha and beta chains could not be paired. What the authors observed across the whole study: VDJdb matching was skewed toward anti-spike CD8 responses, so virus-specific expansions were likely underestimated and private and CD4 specificities were missed.

Library creation used 5' RACE. Data came from a NextSeq 500. The TCR library protocol attached unique molecular identifiers to individual cDNA molecules to correct for sequencing error and PCR bias. TCR alpha and beta chains were both sequenced, and the abundances of alpha and beta sequences in each sample were closely correlated with each other. As for the original processing: Decombinator V4 was used to annotate the V gene, J gene and CDR3 of the TCR sequences. TCRs were defined as expanded if a significant change between any two time points was detected under a Poisson model with p below 0.0001. Abundances of TCRs were expressed as counts per million after normalisation to the total number of TCRs sequenced in each sample. MAIT TCRs were defined by TRAV1-2 paired with TRAJ12, TRAJ20 or TRAJ33, and iNKT TCRs by TRAV10 paired with TRAJ18. A search of VDJdb, accessed on 1 November 2021, was run for TCRs annotated to CMV, EBV and SARS-CoV-2, with TCRs annotated for multiple antigens excluded. The public reads were run again by TCRdb, first through fastp at Q25 and then through MiXCR, and only productive beta chains were kept. All rows with the same CDR3 protein become a single entry with the most common DNA and genes. The V and J calls and clone size come from TCRdb's table, not from the authors' own analysis. The sample profile shows 110,000 or so distinct CDR3 sequences; 9.5% to 13% of them were found once. The top ten clonotypes cover 2.5% to 4% of the sample.

The study was a case-control design nested within a healthcare worker cohort in London, UK, with weekly nasopharyngeal swab PCR tests and blood sampling. Healthcare workers were recruited during the week of the UK lockdown, between 23 and 31 March 2020, and followed weekly for up to 16 weeks. Regarding this clonotype: The antigen it binds to is not known. No clone much larger than this one lies a single base away; base qualities are absent.

The junction shows trimming of 3 bases on V and 1 base on J, and the gene matches do not reach 7 bases of it. CDR1 KGHSH and CDR2 LQKENI were looked up in the germline V gene. The CDR3 sequence holds 17 residues, the cysteine and phenylalanine included. This entry keeps only the CDR3 DNA: 51 bases, framed from base 1. The V gene is TRBV18 and the J gene is TRBJ1-5; 9 bases in the middle match TRBD1. Sequencing was done on a sample of whole blood. This clonotype originated in an adult who was a healthcare worker with PCR-confirmed SARS-CoV-2 infection or an uninfected control (not recorded which). At the DNA level, the sequence is TGTGCCAGCTCACCTACAGGGGGCTACTCGAGCAATCAGCCCCAGCATTTT. Its product reads: CASSPTGGYSSNQPQHF.